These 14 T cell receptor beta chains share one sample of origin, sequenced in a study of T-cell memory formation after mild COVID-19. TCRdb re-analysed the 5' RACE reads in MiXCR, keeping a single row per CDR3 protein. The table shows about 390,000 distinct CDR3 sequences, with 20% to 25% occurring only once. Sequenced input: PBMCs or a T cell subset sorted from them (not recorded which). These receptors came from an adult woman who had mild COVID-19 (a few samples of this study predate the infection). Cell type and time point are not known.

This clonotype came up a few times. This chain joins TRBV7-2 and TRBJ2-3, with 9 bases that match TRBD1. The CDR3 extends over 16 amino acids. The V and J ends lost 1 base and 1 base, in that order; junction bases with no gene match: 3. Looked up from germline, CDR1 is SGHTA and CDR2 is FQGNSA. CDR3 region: CASSLGDRVRTDTQYF. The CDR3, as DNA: TGTGCCAGCAGCTTAGGGGACAGGGTTCGCACAGATACGCAGTATTTT. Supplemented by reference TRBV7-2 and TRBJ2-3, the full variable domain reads GAGVSQSPSNKVTEKGKDVELRCDPISGHTALYWYRQSLGQGLEFLIYFQGNSAPDKSGLPSDRFSAERTGGSVSTLTIQRTQQEDSAVYLCASSLGDRVRTDTQYFGPGTRLTVL.

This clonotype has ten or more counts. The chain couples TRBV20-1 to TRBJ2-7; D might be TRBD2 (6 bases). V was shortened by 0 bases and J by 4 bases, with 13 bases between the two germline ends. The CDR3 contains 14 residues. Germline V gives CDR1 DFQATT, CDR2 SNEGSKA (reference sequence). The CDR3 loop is CSAREVADQYEQYF. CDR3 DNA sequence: TGCAGTGCTAGAGAGGTAGCGGATCAATACGAGCAGTACTTC.

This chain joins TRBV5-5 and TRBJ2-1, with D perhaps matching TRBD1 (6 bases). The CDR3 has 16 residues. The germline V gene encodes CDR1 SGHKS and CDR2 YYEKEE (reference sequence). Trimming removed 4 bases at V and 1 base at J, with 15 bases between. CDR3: CASSLIQGSSYNEQFF. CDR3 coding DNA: TGTGCCAGCAGCCTAATTCAGGGGTCGTCCTACAATGAGCAGTTCTTC.

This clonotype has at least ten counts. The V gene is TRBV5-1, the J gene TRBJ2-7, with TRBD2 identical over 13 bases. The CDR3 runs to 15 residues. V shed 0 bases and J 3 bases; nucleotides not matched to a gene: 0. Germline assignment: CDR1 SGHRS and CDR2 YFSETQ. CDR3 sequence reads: CASSLGLAGGYEQYF. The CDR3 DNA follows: TGCGCCAGCAGCTTGGGACTAGCGGGGGGCTACGAGCAGTACTTC.

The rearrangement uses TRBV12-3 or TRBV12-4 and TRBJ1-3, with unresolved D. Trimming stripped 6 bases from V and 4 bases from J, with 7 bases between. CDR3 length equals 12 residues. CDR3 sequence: CASRLEGNTIYF. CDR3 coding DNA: TGTGCCAGCAGACTCGAGGGAAACACCATATATTTT.

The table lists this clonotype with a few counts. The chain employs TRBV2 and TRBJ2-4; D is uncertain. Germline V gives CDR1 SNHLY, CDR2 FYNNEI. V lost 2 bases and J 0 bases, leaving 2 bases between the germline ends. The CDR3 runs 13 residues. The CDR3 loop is CASSELAKNIQYF. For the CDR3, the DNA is TGTGCCAGCAGTGAACTAGCCAAAAACATTCAGTACTTC. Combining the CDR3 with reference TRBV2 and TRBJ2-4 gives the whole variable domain EPEVTQTPSHQVTQMGQEVILRCVPISNHLYFYWYRQILGQKVEFLVSFYNNEISEKSEIFDDQFSVERPDGSNFTLKIRSTKLEDSAMYFCASSELAKNIQYFGAGTRLSVL.

The CDR3 region is CASSSTPGSRAADTQYF. In DNA form, the CDR3 reads TGTGCCAGCAGCTCTACACCAGGGTCAAGAGCCGCAGATACGCAGTATTTT. The rearrangement links TRBV11-3 to TRBJ2-3; the D gene is possibly TRBD1 (5 bases). This CDR3 has 17 residues. From germline, CDR1 is SGHNT and CDR2 YENEEA. Trimming took 4 bases from V and 4 from J, leaving 21 bases between them. The variable domain in full, completed from reference TRBV11-3 and TRBJ2-3, reads EAGVVQSPRYKIIEKKQPVAFWCNPISGHNTLYWYLQNLGQGPELLIRYENEEAVDDSQLPKDRFSAERLKGVDSTLKIQPAELGDSAVYLCASSSTPGSRAADTQYFGPGTRLTVL.

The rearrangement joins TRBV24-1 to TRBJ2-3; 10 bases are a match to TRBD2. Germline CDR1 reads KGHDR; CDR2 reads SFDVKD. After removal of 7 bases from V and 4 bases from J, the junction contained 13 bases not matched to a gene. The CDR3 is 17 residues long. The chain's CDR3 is CATRNNKAGGAPDTQYF. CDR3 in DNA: TGTGCCACCAGAAACAACAAAGCGGGAGGGGCCCCAGATACGCAGTATTTT.

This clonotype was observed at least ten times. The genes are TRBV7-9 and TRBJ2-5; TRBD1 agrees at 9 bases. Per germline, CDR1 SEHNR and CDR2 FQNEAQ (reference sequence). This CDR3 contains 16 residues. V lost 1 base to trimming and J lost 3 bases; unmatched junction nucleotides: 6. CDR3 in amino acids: CASSLVPGQGEETQYF. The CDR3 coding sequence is TGTGCCAGCAGCTTAGTCCCGGGACAGGGAGAAGAGACCCAGTACTTC.

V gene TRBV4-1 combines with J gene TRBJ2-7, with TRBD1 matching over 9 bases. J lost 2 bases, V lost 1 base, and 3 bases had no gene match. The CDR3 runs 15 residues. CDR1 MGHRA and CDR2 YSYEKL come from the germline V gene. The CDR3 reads CASSQAGTGTYEQYF. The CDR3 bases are TGCGCCAGCAGCCAAGCTGGGACAGGGACCTACGAGCAGTACTTC.

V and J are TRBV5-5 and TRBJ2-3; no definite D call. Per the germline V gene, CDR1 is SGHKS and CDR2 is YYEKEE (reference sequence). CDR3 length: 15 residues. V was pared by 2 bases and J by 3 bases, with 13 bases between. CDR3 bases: TGTGCCAGCAGCTTTACTGCTAGTTGGACAGATACGCAGTATTTT. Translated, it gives CASSFTASWTDTQYF.

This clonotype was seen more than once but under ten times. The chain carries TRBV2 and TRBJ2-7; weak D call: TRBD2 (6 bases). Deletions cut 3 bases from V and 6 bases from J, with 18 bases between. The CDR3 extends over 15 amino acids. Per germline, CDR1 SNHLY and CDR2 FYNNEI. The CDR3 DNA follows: TGTGCCAGCAGTGACCAGAGGAGGGTTACCGGCGAGCAGTACTTC. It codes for CASSDQRRVTGEQYF.

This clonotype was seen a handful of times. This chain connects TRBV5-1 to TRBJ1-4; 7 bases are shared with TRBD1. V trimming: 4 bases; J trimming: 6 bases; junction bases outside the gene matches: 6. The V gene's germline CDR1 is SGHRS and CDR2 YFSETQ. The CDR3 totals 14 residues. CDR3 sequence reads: CASSPGQNDEKLFF. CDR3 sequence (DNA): TGCGCCAGCAGCCCGGGACAGAATGATGAAAAACTGTTTTTT.

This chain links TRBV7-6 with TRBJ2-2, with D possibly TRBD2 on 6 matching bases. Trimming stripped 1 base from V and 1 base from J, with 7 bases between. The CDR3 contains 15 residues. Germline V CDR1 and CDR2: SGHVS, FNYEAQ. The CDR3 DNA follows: TGTGCCAGCAGCTTAGGGACTATGAACACCGGGGAGCTGTTTTTT. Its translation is CASSLGTMNTGELFF.